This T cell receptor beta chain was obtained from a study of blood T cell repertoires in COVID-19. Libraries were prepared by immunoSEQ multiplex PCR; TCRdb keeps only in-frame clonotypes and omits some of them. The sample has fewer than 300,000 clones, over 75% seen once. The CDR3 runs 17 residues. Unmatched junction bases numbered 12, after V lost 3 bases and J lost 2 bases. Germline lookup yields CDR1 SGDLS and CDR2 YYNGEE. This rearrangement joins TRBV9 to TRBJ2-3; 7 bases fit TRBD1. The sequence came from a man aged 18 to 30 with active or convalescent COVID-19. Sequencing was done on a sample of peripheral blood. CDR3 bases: TGTGCCAGCAGCGCCGAGACAGGGAACATACTCACAGATACGCAGTATTTT. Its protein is CASSAETGNILTDTQYF.